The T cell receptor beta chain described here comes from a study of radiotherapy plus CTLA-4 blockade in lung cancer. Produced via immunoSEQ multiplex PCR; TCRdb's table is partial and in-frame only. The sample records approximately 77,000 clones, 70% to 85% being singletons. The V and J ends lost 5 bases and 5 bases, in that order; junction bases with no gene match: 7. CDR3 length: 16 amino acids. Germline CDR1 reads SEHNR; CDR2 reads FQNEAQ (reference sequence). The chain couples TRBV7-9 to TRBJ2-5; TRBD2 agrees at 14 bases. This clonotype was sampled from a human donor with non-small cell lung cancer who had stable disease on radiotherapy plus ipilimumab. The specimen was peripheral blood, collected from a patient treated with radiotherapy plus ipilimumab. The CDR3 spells CASSTGLAGGPETQYF. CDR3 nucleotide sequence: TGTGCCAGCAGCACAGGACTAGCGGGAGGTCCTGAGACCCAGTACTTC. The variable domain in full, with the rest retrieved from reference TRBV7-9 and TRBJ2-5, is DTGVSQNPRHKITKRGQNVTFRCDPISEHNRLYWYRQTLGQGPEFLTYFQNEAQLEKSRLLSDRFSAERPKGSFSTLEIQRTEQGDSAMYLCASSTGLAGGPETQYFGPGTRLLVL.